The source of this T cell receptor beta chain is a study of T cell responses to AZD1222 COVID-19 vaccine. The CDR3 covers 12 residues. V was trimmed by 4 bases and J by 1 base, leaving 8 bases between them. Per germline, CDR1 SQVTM and CDR2 ANQGSEA. The assay was immunoSEQ multiplex PCR, and TCRdb's table has in-frame clones only and misses some. The sample has about 150,000 clones; approximately 90% are singletons. Study-wide results and limits: Females made up more of the donors, who were largely white British, and clonal diversity may have come out too low.

This clone was observed a handful of times. What it binds is not known. The V call is TRBV29-1, the J call TRBJ2-7; a possible D gene is TRBD1 (6 bases). The clonotype originates from an adult in good health. The sample here was peripheral blood, taken on day 0 of MenACWY control vaccination. Here the CDR3 DNA reads TGCAGCGTTGCCACAGGGTCCTACGAGCAGTACTTC. Translated: CSVATGSYEQYF.